The rows below give T cell receptor beta chains drawn from one sample of a study of post-analysis software for immune sequencing data. TCRdb fed the PCR reads into MiXCR, producing one record per CDR3 protein. The table has a few hundred thousand distinct CDR3 sequences, roughly 46% seen once. Sequencing was done on a sample of blood. Source of these receptors: a girl aged 5-17 years with multiple sclerosis. Both conserved end residues are part of each CDR3. Each record gives: CDR3 DNA, CDR3 protein, clone size, V gene, D gene, J gene. The D gene is left open where the match is weak. For some rows the clone size is stated as once, few or many, or as a class when expanded; others skip it.

TGCGCCAGCAGCTTGGATCCCAAGAACACTGAAGCTTTCTTT	CASSLDPKNTEAFF	.	TRBV5-1	.	TRBJ1-1
TGCAGCGTTGAGTTTCCAGGTTGGGGTGAAAAACTGTTTTTT	CSVEFPGWGEKLFF	.	TRBV29-1	.	TRBJ1-4
TGTGCCAGCAGTTTCTTGACTAGCGGGCAGGGGTACAATGAGCAGTTCTTC	CASSFLTSGQGYNEQFF	.	TRBV12-3/TRBV12-4	TRBD2	TRBJ2-1
TGCGCCAGCAGCTTGGGGGACAGGGGAAGATATGGCTACACCTTC	CASSLGDRGRYGYTF	.	TRBV5-1	TRBD1	TRBJ1-2
TGTGCCAGCAATCCCTTGGGGGTCTGGTATGGCTACACCTTC	CASNPLGVWYGYTF	.	TRBV6-4	.	TRBJ1-2
TGTGCCAGCAGCGCCCGACAGGGGGCCTTCGGGGAGCTGTTTTTT	CASSARQGAFGELFF	few	TRBV2	TRBD1	TRBJ2-2
TGTGCCAGCACCGCACCCGGGACCCTCGGCGCCTACGAGCAGTACTTC	CASTAPGTLGAYEQYF	few	TRBV28	.	TRBJ2-7
TGTGCCAGCAGCCCCCTCGGGGGGGTCGGCACAGATACGCAGTATTTT	CASSPLGGVGTDTQYF	few	TRBV7-3	TRBD2	TRBJ2-3
TGTGCCAGCAGCTTGGGAGGGGGAATCTTTGGAGAGACCCAGTACTTC	CASSLGGGIFGETQYF	.	TRBV5-4	.	TRBJ2-5
TGTGCCAGCAGCTCTAGGGGGGCCAACGTCCTGACTTTC	CASSSRGANVLTF	once	TRBV27	.	TRBJ2-6
TGCAGCTTATCAGGGGCGGGAGGCAATGAGCAGTTCTTC	CSLSGAGGNEQFF	few	TRBV29-1	TRBD2	TRBJ2-1